A single sample is the source of the 18 T cell receptor beta chains below, sequenced in a study of T cells in Graves' hyperthyroidism and ophthalmopathy. RNA transcripts served as the template for amplifying TCR beta CDR3 regions. With the HTBI primer set, the TCR CDR3 went through a first round of RT-PCR. In TCRdb, the multiplex PCR reads were re-called with MiXCR into one record per CDR3 protein. The data hold over 450,000 distinct CDR3 sequences, with roughly 17% observed a single time. The source material was blood. The origin of the receptors is a woman younger than 35 with Graves' ophthalmopathy.

In this sample, this clonotype turned up many times. The genes are TRBV27 and TRBJ1-1; D not resolved. Looked up from germline, CDR1 is MNHEY and CDR2 is SMNVEV (reference sequence). The CDR3 is 13 amino acids. Trimming took 4 bases from V and 4 from J, leaving 10 bases between them. In nucleotides, the CDR3 is TGTGCCAGCAGTTCGTCACCGATCACTGAAGCTTTCTTT. Translated, it gives CASSSSPITEAFF.

A few counts support this clonotype. The gene calls are TRBV6-1 and TRBJ2-1; TRBD2 aligns across 13 bases. Germline V lookup: CDR1 MNHNS, CDR2 SASEGT. V was pared by 5 bases and J by 9 bases, with 7 bases of the junction left unmatched. The CDR3 spans 15 residues. The CDR3 region is CASSSTGLAGSEQFF. The CDR3 DNA is TGTGCCAGCAGTTCTACGGGACTAGCGGGAAGTGAGCAGTTCTTC.

A few counts support this clonotype. The chain couples TRBV7-9 to TRBJ2-7, with D unresolved. Trimming removed 2 bases at V and 5 bases at J, with 7 bases between. This CDR3 has 12 residues. The germline gives CDR1 SEHNR, CDR2 FQNEAQ (reference sequence). The CDR3 DNA sequence: TGTGCCAGCAGCTTATTCTGGAACGAGCAGTACTTC. Its translation is CASSLFWNEQYF.

V usage is TRBV19 and J usage is TRBJ1-2; maybe TRBD1 (6 bases). The V gene's germline CDR1 is LNHDA and CDR2 SQIVND (reference sequence). Trimming cost V 4 bases and J 8 bases, with 17 bases left between them. The CDR3 is 14 residues long. The CDR3 is CASSTAQGRSGYTF. The CDR3 bases are TGTGCCAGTAGTACTGCTCAGGGGCGGAGCGGCTACACCTTC.

This rearrangement joins TRBV27 to TRBJ1-2; no definite D call. Trimming cost V 3 bases and J 4 bases, with 15 bases left between them. The germline V gene encodes CDR1 MNHEY and CDR2 SMNVEV (reference sequence). The CDR3 length is 15 residues. CDR3 nucleotide sequence: TGTGCCAGCAGTTTTGGTGGCCCCTCTCGCTATGGCTACACCTTC. Amino acid sequence: CASSFGGPSRYGYTF.

Many counts were recorded for this clonotype. The chain is built from TRBV30 and TRBJ1-4; 7 positions match TRBD1. V gave up 3 bases and J gave up 10 bases; unmatched junction bases: 14. Germline loops: CDR1 GTSNPN, CDR2 SVGIG (reference sequence). This CDR3 is 15 amino acids long. CDR3 DNA: TGTGCCTGGAGGAACCGAGGGGGCTTGGAAGGAAAACTGTTTTTT. Amino acid sequence: CAWRNRGGLEGKLFF.

In its sample, this clonotype was seen a few times. The V gene is TRBV5-1, the J gene TRBJ2-7, with D tentatively TRBD2 (7 bases). The germline V gene encodes CDR1 SGHRS and CDR2 YFSETQ. V dropped 1 base and J dropped 5 bases, with 16 bases sitting between them. This CDR3 region has 15 residues. The CDR3 here is CASSLSSGGRDEQYF. In nucleotides, the CDR3 is TGCGCCAGCAGCTTGTCATCGGGGGGCAGGGACGAGCAGTACTTC.

V usage is TRBV27 and J usage is TRBJ2-2; the match to TRBD2 covers 7 bases. Trimming took 8 bases from V and 0 from J; bases not matched to a gene: 3. This CDR3 has 14 residues. Germline lookup yields CDR1 MNHEY and CDR2 SMNVEV (reference sequence). In DNA, the CDR3 is TGTGCCAGCGGCGGACTAGCGAACACCGGGGAGCTGTTTTTT. Its protein product is CASGGLANTGELFF.

The chain employs TRBV5-1 and TRBJ2-7; 7 bases fit TRBD2. The length of the CDR3 is 16 residues. Per the germline V gene, CDR1 is SGHRS and CDR2 is YFSETQ. After removal of 0 bases from V and 0 bases from J, the junction contained 6 bases not matched to a gene. Here the CDR3 reads CASSLDGGVLSYEQYF. The CDR3 DNA follows: TGCGCCAGCAGCTTGGATGGGGGGGTTCTCTCCTACGAGCAGTACTTC.

This clonotype was picked up many times. The V gene is TRBV20-1, the J gene TRBJ2-5; unclear D gene. V lost 3 bases, J lost 1 base, and 15 bases lay in between. CDR1 and CDR2 (germline): DFQATT, SNEGSKA (reference sequence). The CDR3 contains 15 residues. The CDR3 loop reads CSARPFNPPQETQYF. DNA for the CDR3: TGCAGTGCTAGGCCATTCAACCCGCCCCAAGAGACCCAGTACTTC.

The J gene is TRBJ2-6, the V gene TRBV9, with 9 bases matching TRBD1. Germline loops: CDR1 SGDLS, CDR2 YYNGEE. The CDR3 length is 19 residues. J gave up 2 bases and V 4 bases, and 13 bases lay outside the gene matches. Here the CDR3 reads CASSPPLGGQGAGANVLTF. The CDR3 nucleotides are TGTGCCAGCAGCCCCCCCCTTGGGGGACAGGGAGCTGGGGCCAACGTCCTGACTTTC.

The chain employs TRBV7-9 and TRBJ2-7; maybe TRBD1 (6 bases). The CDR3 loop spans 15 amino acids. Germline assignment: CDR1 SEHNR and CDR2 FQNEAQ (reference sequence). Trimming shortened V by 7 bases and J by 0 bases, and 16 bases separated the two germline ends. The CDR3 reads CASTPSPGHSYEQYF. Here the CDR3 DNA reads TGTGCCAGCACCCCGAGCCCGGGACACTCCTACGAGCAGTACTTC.

This clonotype was recorded a few times. This chain links TRBV12-3 or TRBV12-4 with TRBJ1-5; 7 bases match TRBD1. This CDR3 is built from 14 residues. J lost 7 bases, V lost 7 bases, and 10 bases had no gene match. DNA for the CDR3: TGTGCCAGCACCGGGGGAACAGGGGCACAGCCCCAGCATTTT. Encoded protein: CASTGGTGAQPQHF.

This clonotype was detected many times. The V and J genes are TRBV12-3 or TRBV12-4 and TRBJ1-2; 8 positions match TRBD1. Trimming at V came to 2 bases and at J to 7 bases, leaving 6 bases not matched to a gene. This CDR3 is 14 amino acids long. The CDR3 DNA sequence: TGTGCCAGCAGTTTATCGAACAGGGGGTTTGGCTACACCTTC. Encoded protein: CASSLSNRGFGYTF.

This clonotype has a count of ten or more. The J gene is TRBJ2-3, the V gene TRBV12-3 or TRBV12-4, with 11 bases lining up with TRBD1. This CDR3 is 16 amino acids long. The junction had 3 bases not matched to a gene; V was cut back by 4 bases and J by 0 bases. Here the CDR3 reads CASSSRDRGSTDTQYF. DNA for the CDR3: TGTGCCAGCAGTTCCCGGGACAGGGGGAGCACAGATACGCAGTATTTT.

To note about this clonotype: Given a much more abundant clone one base away, this may be a read error. The rearrangement uses TRBV28 and TRBJ1-2; 8 bases are shared with TRBD1. This CDR3 has 15 amino acids. From germline, CDR1 is MDHEN and CDR2 SYDVKM. After removal of 5 bases from V and 3 bases from J, the junction contained 8 bases not matched to a gene. This chain's CDR3 is CASSDPGGAYYGYTF. CDR3 bases: TGTGCCAGCAGTGATCCAGGGGGCGCCTACTATGGCTACACCTTC.

This clonotype was observed a handful of times. The CDR3 sequence: CASSLAGAPPDTQYF. The CDR3 DNA reads as TGTGCCAGCAGTTTAGCGGGAGCCCCCCCAGATACGCAGTATTTT. This sequence joins TRBV28 and TRBJ2-3; 7 nucleotides align to TRBD2. V dropped 2 bases and J dropped 4; count of bases not matched to a gene: 6. Germline V CDR1 and CDR2: MDHEN, SYDVKM. The CDR3 length is 15 residues.

This clonotype was seen many times. This chain links TRBV10-3 with TRBJ1-1; D gene ambiguous. The ends were cut back, 10 bases at V and 4 bases at J, with 19 bases in the middle. Germline V CDR1 and CDR2: ENHRY, SYGVKD. The CDR3 sequence is 14 residues long. The CDR3 region has the DNA TGTGCCAACAGCCCGGGCGACGATGGCACTGAAGCTTTCTTT. This encodes CANSPGDDGTEAFF.